This T cell receptor beta chain was captured in a study of cytomegalovirus exposure and HLA in healthy donors. General study findings and limits: Clonal expansion, a later analysis showed, was greater in HLA-associated TCR beta chains than in equally common others.

Healthy individuals who donated bone marrow served as the donors. The PCR ran on 60 Vbeta and 13 Jbeta primers. Profiled with immunoSEQ multiplex PCR; TCRdb holds only in-frame clones, not every one. The sample lists 110,000 to 150,000 clones, about 81% occurring once. Deletions cut 6 bases from V and 1 base from J, with 10 bases between. The CDR3 consists of 14 residues. Germline assignment: CDR1 MNHEY and CDR2 SVGAGI. For this clone: Its antigen is still unknown.

The rearrangement joins TRBV6-5 to TRBJ2-1; weak D call: TRBD2 (6 bases). Sequenced: PBMCs. The receptor's source is a man between 25 and 39 years old in good health and CMV-seronegative. The CDR3 loop reads CASRPLASYNEQFF. The CDR3 DNA follows: TGTGCCAGCAGACCGCTAGCGTCCTACAATGAGCAGTTCTTC.